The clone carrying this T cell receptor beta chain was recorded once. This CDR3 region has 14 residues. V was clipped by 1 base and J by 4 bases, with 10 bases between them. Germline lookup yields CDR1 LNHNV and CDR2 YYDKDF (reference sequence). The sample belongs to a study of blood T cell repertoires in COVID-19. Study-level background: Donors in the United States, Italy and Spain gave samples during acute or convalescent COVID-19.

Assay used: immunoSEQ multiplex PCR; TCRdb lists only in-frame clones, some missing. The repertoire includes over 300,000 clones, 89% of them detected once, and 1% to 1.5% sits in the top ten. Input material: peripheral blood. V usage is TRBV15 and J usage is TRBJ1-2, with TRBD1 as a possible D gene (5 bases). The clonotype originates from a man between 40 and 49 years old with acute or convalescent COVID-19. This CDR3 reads CATSRASGIYGYTF. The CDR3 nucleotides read TGTGCCACCAGCAGAGCGTCAGGGATCTATGGCTACACCTTC.